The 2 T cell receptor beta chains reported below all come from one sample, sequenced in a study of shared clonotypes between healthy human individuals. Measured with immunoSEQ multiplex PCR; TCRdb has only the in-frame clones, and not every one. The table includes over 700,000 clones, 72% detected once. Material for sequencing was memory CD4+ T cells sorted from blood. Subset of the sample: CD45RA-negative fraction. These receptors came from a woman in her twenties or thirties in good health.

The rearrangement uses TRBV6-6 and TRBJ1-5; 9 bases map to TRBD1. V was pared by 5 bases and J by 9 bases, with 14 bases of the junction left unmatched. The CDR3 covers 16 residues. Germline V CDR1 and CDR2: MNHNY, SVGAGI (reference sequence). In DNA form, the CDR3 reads TGTGCCAGCAGTCCTCGGGACAGGGCGTTCGGTGCGCCCCAGCATTTT. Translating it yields CASSPRDRAFGAPQHF.

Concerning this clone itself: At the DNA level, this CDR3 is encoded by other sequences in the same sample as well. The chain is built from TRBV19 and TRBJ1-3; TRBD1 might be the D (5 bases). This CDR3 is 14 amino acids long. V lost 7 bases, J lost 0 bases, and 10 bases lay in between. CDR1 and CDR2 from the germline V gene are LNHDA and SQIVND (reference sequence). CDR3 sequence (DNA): TGTGCCAGTACAATCGGGACCTCTGGAAACACCATATATTTT. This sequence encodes CASTIGTSGNTIYF. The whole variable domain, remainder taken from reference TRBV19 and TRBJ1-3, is DGGITQSPKYLFRKEGQNVTLSCEQNLNHDAMYWYRQDPGQGLRLIYYSQIVNDFQKGDIAEGYSVSREKKESFPLTVTSAQKNPTAFYLCASTIGTSGNTIYFGEGSWLTVV.